This TCR beta chain emerged from a study of spatial heterogeneity in lung cancer. Across the whole study: Unique TCR and UMI combinations averaged more than ten appearances each in raw reads. General study findings and limits: Expanded tumor TCRs that were ubiquitous appeared in blood more at resection than follow-up.

Germline V gene lookup returns CDR1 MGHRA and CDR2 YSYEKL. This CDR3 region has 15 residues. Deletions cut 1 base from V and 4 bases from J, with 12 bases between. Time point described: sample taken at primary tumor resection. Whole RNA from tumor, nontumor lung or frozen PBMC was sequenced unsorted. This clonotype was seen repeatedly, ten times or more. Its antigen remains unknown. Every cDNA TCR molecule received its own unique molecular identifier. TCRdb used MiXCR to reprocess the 5' RACE reads, holding one entry per CDR3 protein. The repertoire holds around 9,700 distinct CDR3 sequences, 6% to 6.5% seen once, with about 26% in the top ten.

The rearrangement links TRBV4-1 to TRBJ2-3; possibly TRBD2 for D (7 bases). This sample comprised PBMCs, obtained at surgery. This clonotype was obtained from a male donor with early-stage non-small cell lung cancer. The CDR3 region is CASSQVGGAPDTQYF. CDR3 DNA sequence: TGCGCCAGCAGCCAAGTAGGGGGGGCCCCAGATACGCAGTATTTT.